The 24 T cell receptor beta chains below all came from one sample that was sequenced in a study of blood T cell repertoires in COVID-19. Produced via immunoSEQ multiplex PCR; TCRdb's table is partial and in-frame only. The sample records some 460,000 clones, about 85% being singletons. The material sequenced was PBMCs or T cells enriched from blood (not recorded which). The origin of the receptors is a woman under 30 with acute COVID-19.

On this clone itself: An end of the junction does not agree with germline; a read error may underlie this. The CDR3 DNA is TGTGCCAGCAATTACAACTACGACTATGGCTACACCTTC. Its protein product is CASNYNYDYGYTF. The chain carries TRBV6-5 and TRBJ1-2; D remains ambiguous. Germline CDR1 MNHEY, CDR2 SVGAGI. The CDR3 is 13 residues long.

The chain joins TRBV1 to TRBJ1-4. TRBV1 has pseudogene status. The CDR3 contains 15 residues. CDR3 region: CTSSQRSGVRKKLFF. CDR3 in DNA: TGCACCAGCAGCCAACGCTCCGGGGTCCGGAAAAAACTGTTTTTT.

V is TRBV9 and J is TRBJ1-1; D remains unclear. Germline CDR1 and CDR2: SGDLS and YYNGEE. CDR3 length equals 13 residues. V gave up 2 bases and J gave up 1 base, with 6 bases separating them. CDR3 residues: CASSVSWNTEAFF. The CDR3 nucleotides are TGTGCCAGCAGCGTTTCTTGGAACACTGAAGCTTTCTTT.

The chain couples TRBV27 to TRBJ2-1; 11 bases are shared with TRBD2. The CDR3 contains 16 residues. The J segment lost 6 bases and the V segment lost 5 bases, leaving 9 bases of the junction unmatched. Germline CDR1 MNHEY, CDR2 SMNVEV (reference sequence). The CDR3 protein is CASSPPIAGGLNEQFF. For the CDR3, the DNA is TGTGCCAGCAGTCCTCCGATAGCGGGGGGGCTCAATGAGCAGTTCTTC.

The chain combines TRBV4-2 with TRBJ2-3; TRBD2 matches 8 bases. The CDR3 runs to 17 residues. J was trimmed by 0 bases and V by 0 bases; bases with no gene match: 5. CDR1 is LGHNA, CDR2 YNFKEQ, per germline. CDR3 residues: CASSQEELAESTDTQYF. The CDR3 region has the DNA TGTGCCAGCAGCCAAGAAGAACTAGCGGAAAGCACAGATACGCAGTATTTT.

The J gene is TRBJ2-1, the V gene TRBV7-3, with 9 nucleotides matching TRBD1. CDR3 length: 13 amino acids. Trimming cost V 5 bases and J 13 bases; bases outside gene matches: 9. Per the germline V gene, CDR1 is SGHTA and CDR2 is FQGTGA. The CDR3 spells CASSEGQGRDQFF. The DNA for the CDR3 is TGTGCCAGCAGCGAGGGACAGGGACGTGACCAGTTCTTC.

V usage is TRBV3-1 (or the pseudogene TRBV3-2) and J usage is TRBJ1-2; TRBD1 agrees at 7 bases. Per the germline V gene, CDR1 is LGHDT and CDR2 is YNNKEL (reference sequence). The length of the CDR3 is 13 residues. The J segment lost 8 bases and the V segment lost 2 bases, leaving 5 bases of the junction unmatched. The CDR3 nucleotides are TGTGCCAGCAGCCAACGGACAGGCGTCGGCTACACCTTC. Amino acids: CASSQRTGVGYTF.

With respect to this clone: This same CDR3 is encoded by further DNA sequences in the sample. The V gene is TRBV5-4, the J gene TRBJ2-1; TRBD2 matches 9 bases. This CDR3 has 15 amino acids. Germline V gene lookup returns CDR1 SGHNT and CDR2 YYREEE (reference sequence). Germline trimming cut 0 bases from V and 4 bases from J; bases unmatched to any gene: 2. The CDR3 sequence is CASSLELAGYNEQFF. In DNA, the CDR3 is TGTGCCAGCAGCTTGGAACTAGCGGGTTACAATGAGCAGTTCTTC.

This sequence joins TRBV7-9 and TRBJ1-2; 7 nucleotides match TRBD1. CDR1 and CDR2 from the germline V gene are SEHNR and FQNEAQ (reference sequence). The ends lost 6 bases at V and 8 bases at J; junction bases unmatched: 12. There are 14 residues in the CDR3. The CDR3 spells CASSLSGTVSGYTF. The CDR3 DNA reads TGTGCCAGCAGTTTGTCCGGGACAGTATCCGGCTACACCTTC.

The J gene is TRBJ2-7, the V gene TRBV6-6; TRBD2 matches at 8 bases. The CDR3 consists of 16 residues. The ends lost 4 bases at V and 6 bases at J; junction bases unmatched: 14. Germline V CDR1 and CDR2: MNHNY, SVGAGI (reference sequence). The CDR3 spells CASSSGRAAQNAEQYF. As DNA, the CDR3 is TGTGCCAGCAGTTCCGGGAGGGCCGCACAGAATGCCGAGCAGTACTTC.

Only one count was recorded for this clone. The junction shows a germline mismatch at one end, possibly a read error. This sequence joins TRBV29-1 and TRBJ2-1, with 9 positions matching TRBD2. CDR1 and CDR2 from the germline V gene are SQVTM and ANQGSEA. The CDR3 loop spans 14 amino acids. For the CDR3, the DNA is TGCAGCGCCCCGACTAGCGGAGAGGGCCTAGCTGCGATCTTC. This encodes CSAPTSGEGLAAIF.

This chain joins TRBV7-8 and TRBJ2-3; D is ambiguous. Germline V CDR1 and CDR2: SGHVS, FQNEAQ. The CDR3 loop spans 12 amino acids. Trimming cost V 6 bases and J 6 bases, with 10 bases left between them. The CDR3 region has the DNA TGTGCCAGCAGTCGCGCTAGGGATACGCAGTATTTT. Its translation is CASSRARDTQYF.

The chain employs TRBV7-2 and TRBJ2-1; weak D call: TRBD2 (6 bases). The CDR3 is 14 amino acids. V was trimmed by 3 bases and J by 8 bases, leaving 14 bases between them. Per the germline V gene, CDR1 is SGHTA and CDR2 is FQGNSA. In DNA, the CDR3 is TGTGCCAGCAGCTTTGGTGCCGGAGGGGATGAGCAGTTCTTC. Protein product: CASSFGAGGDEQFF.

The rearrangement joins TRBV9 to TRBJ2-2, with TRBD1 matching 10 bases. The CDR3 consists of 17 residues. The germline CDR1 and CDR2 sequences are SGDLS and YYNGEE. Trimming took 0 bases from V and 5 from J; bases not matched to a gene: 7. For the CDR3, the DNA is TGTGCCAGCAGCGTAGAAGGGACAGGGGCATGGACCGGGGAGCTGTTTTTT. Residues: CASSVEGTGAWTGELFF.

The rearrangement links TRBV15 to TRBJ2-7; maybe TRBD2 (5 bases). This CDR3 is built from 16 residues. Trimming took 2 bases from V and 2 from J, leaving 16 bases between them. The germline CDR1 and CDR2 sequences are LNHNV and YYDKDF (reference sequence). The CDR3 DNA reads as TGTGCCACCAGCAGACCCCAGGCCGAGGGCGCCTACGAGCAGTACTTC. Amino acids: CATSRPQAEGAYEQYF.

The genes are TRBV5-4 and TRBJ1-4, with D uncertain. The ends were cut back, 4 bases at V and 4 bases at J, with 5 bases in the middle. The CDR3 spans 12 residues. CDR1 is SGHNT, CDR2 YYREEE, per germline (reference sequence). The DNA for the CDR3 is TGTGCCAGCAGCCTGAGTAATGAAAAACTGTTTTTT. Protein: CASSLSNEKLFF. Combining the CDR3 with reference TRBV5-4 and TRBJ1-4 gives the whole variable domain ETGVTQSPTHLIKTRGQQVTLRCSSQSGHNTVSWYQQALGQGPQFIFQYYREEENGRGNFPPRFSGLQFPNYSSELNVNALELDDSALYLCASSLSNEKLFFGSGTQLSVL.

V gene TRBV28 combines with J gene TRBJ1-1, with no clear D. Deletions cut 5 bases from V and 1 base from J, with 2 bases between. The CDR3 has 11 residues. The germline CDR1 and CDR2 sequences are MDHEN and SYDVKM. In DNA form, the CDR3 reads TGTGCCAGCAGTCAGAACACTGAAGCTTTCTTT. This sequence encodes CASSQNTEAFF. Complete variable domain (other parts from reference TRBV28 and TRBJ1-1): DVKVTQSSRYLVKRTGEKVFLECVQDMDHENMFWYRQDPGLGLRLIYFSYDVKMKEKGDIPEGYSVSREKKERFSLILESASTNQTSMYLCASSQNTEAFFGQGTRLTVV.

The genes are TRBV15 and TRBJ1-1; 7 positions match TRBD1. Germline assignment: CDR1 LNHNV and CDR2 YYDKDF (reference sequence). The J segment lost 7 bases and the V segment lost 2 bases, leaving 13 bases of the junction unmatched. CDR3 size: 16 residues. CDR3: CATSRIHRVQGDEAFF. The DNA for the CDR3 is TGTGCCACCAGCAGAATCCACAGGGTCCAGGGGGATGAAGCTTTCTTT.

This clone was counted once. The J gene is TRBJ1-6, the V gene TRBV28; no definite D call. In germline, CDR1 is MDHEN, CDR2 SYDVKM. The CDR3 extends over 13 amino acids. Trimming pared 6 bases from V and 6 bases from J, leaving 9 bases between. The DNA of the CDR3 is TGTGCCAGCAGACTACGCTTTAATTCACCCCTCCACTTT. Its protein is CASRLRFNSPLHF.

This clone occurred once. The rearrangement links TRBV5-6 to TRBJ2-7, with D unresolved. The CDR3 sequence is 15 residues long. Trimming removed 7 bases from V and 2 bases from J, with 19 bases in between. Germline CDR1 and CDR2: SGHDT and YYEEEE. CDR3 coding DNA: TGTGCCAGCGAGTCCCAGGTGGCCCCGGCCTACGAGCAGTACTTC. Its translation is CASESQVAPAYEQYF.

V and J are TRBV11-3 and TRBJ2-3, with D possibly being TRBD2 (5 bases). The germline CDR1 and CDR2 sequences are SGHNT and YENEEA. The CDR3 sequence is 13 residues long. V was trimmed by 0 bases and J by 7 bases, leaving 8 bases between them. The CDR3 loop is CASSLDGGHTQYF. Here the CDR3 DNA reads TGTGCCAGCAGCTTAGATGGCGGGCATACGCAGTATTTT.

Written as DNA, the CDR3 is TGTGCCATCAGCGCCTCCGTAGAGAACACTGAAGCTTTCTTT. It is translated as CAISASVENTEAFF. V and J are TRBV10-3 and TRBJ1-1; D remains unclear. Trimming pared 6 bases from V and 1 base from J, leaving 12 bases between. The germline gives CDR1 ENHRY, CDR2 SYGVKD. The CDR3 is 14 amino acids.

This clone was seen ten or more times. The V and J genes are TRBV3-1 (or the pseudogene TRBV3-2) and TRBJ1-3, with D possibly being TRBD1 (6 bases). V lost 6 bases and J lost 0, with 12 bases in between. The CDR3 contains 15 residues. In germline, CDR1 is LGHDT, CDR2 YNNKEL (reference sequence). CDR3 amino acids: CASSTTGSSGNTIYF. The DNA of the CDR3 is TGTGCCAGCAGTACCACAGGGTCCTCTGGAAACACCATATATTTT.

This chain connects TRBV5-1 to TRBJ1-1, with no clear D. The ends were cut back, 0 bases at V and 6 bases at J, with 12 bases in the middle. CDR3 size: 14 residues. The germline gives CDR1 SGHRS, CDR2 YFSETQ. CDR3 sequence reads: CASSLGPSSAEAFF. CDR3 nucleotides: TGCGCCAGCAGCTTGGGGCCCTCCTCCGCTGAAGCTTTCTTT. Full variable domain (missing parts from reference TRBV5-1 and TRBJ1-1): KAGVTQTPRYLIKTRGQQVTLSCSPISGHRSVSWYQQTPGQGLQFLFEYFSETQRNKGNFPGRFSGRQFSNSRSEMNVSTLELGDSALYLCASSLGPSSAEAFFGQGTRLTVV.